This T cell receptor beta chain was retrieved from a study of T cell repertoires in cytomegalovirus infection. Study-level background: Public TCR beta signature analysis indicated the presence of both CMV infection and matching HLA type. Study-wide results and caveats: In two of eight donors, the top clonotype was HLA-C-restricted CMV-specific. Cumulative public TCR beta family frequency identified carriers of CMV plus the relevant HLA.

As for this clonotype: Antigen: not known.

A single record per CDR3 protein comes from TCRdb applying MiXCR to the reads. The sample includes approximately 300,000 distinct CDR3 sequences, 25% of them seen just once. The sequence was obtained from a human donor in good health (CMV status not recorded). Some clones in this sample may be carry-over from other donors' samples. The material sequenced was cultured PBMCs, taken from culture after CMV antigen stimulation.

In DNA form, the CDR3 reads TGTGCCATCAGCCTCGACAGGGGGCACAATGAGCAGTTCTTC. Encoded protein: CAISLDRGHNEQFF. The chain recombines TRBV10-3 with TRBJ2-1, with 10 bases identical to TRBD1. After removal of 6 bases from V and 5 bases from J, the junction contained 4 bases not matched to a gene. Germline V gene sequence: CDR1 ENHRY, CDR2 SYGVKD. The CDR3 spans 14 residues.